Below, 8 T cell receptor beta chains from the same sample are listed, as sequenced in a study of blood T cell repertoires in COVID-19. Sequenced by immunoSEQ multiplex PCR; TCRdb stores in-frame clones only, minus some. Seen here are 140,000 to 150,000 clones, almost 90% observed once, and the top ten hold about 2.3%. The material sequenced was peripheral blood. Source of these receptors: a human donor in a cohort sampled during active COVID-19.

The CDR3 loop is CAWSGQPNQPQHF. Here the CDR3 DNA reads TGTGCCTGGAGCGGACAGCCGAATCAGCCCCAGCATTTT. V and J are TRBV30 and TRBJ1-5, with D maybe TRBD1 (6 bases). Germline V gene sequence: CDR1 GTSNPN, CDR2 SVGIG (reference sequence). This CDR3 comprises 13 residues. The V gene lost 3 bases and the J gene lost 4 bases, with 10 bases spanning the gap.

This clone has just a few counts. The chain links TRBV5-1 to TRBJ2-3, with TRBD1 identical over 9 bases. Germline lookup yields CDR1 SGHRS and CDR2 YFSETQ. Unmatched junction bases numbered 5, after V lost 2 bases and J lost 4 bases. This CDR3 region has 15 residues. Here the CDR3 reads CASSLTGGEADTQYF. The CDR3 DNA sequence: TGCGCCAGCAGCTTAACAGGGGGCGAGGCAGATACGCAGTATTTT.

V usage is TRBV2 and J usage is TRBJ2-7, with 12 bases aligning to TRBD2. The CDR3 runs 14 residues. The V and J ends lost 5 bases and 6 bases, in that order; junction bases with no gene match: 5. Germline CDR1 is SNHLY and CDR2 is FYNNEI. CDR3 loop: CASSTLAGGSEQYF. CDR3 in DNA: TGTGCCAGCAGTACACTAGCGGGAGGCAGCGAGCAGTACTTC.

The V gene is TRBV5-1, the J gene TRBJ2-7, with 9 bases identical to TRBD2. CDR1 SGHRS and CDR2 YFSETQ come from the germline V gene. V shed 2 bases, J shed 5 bases, and the junction held 8 bases outside the gene matches. This CDR3 region has 15 residues. The CDR3 bases are TGCGCCAGCAGCTTCGAGGGCGGGAGGGCCAACGAGCAGTACTTC. Protein: CASSFEGGRANEQYF. Using reference TRBV5-1 and TRBJ2-7 for the parts outside the CDR3, the full variable domain is KAGVTQTPRYLIKTRGQQVTLSCSPISGHRSVSWYQQTPGQGLQFLFEYFSETQRNKGNFPGRFSGRQFSNSRSEMNVSTLELGDSALYLCASSFEGGRANEQYFGPGTRLTVT.

The rearrangement uses TRBV12-3 or TRBV12-4 and TRBJ1-5; D is undetermined. Between the trimmed V and J ends, which lost 5 bases and 6 bases, there was a span of 11 bases. This CDR3 region has 13 residues. CDR3 region: CASSEEPGQPQHF. DNA of the CDR3: TGTGCCAGCAGTGAGGAGCCGGGTCAGCCCCAGCATTTT.

This rearrangement joins TRBV21-1 to TRBJ1-3; the table's TRBD1 call for D was not verified on the DNA. TRBV21-1 is deemed a pseudogene. CDR3 length equals 13 residues. The CDR3 protein is CASIRGCGNTIYF. The CDR3 bases are TGTGCCAGCATCAGGGGCTGTGGAAACACCATATATTTT.

V gene TRBV3-1 (or the pseudogene TRBV3-2) combines with J gene TRBJ2-1; TRBD2 might be the D (6 bases). The germline gives CDR1 LGHDT, CDR2 YNNKEL (reference sequence). V lost 4 bases to trimming and J lost 4 bases, with 14 bases between them. This CDR3 comprises 15 residues. CDR3 coding DNA: TGTGCCAGCAGCCCCGGGACTGGGGCGTACAATGAGCAGTTCTTC. This codes for CASSPGTGAYNEQFF.

V usage is TRBV11-2 and J usage is TRBJ2-7; D might be TRBD1 (8 bases). The germline gives CDR1 SGHAT, CDR2 FQNNGV. The ends were cut back, 5 bases at V and 6 bases at J, with 14 bases in the middle. The CDR3 is 13 amino acids. CDR3 in DNA: TGTGCCAGCAGCAAGGACAGGGAGGGCGAGCAGTACTTC. It encodes CASSKDREGEQYF.